This T cell receptor beta chain emerged from a study of cytomegalovirus exposure and HLA in healthy donors. Study results and limitations: Later analysis identified several of the most significant clusters that appeared linked to common viral pathogens. Testing in vitro showed a few CMV-associated chains specific for CMV antigens. Both high specificity and high sensitivity reportedly marked the classifier's diagnosis of cytomegalovirus status.

It was with 60 Vbeta and 13 Jbeta primers that the PCR ran. Clones were sequenced by immunoSEQ multiplex PCR, and TCRdb holds only the in-frame ones, with some missing. The table lists 120,000 or so clones, 70% to 80% of them singletons, with roughly 3.1% in the top ten. This CDR3 is built from 14 residues. With 1 base removed from V and 2 bases from J, the gap between germline ends came to 10 bases. Germline V gives CDR1 SGHRS, CDR2 YFSETQ. Concerning this clone: The antigen is not known.

Despite likely unrecorded immune exposures, the donors were nominally healthy at the time of sampling. The material sequenced was PBMCs. The receptor's source is a man aged 25-40 years in good health and CMV-seronegative. The chain couples TRBV5-1 to TRBJ2-7; D might be TRBD1 (6 bases). Written as DNA, the CDR3 is TGCGCCAGCAGCTTGTCCCGGGACACCTACGAGCAGTACTTC. Its protein is CASSLSRDTYEQYF.